The 29 T cell receptor beta chains presented below share a single source sample, sequenced in a study of OX40 agonist ivuxolimab in advanced cancers. Data came from immunoSEQ multiplex PCR; TCRdb stores just in-frame clones and leaves some out. The sample contains some 41,000 clones, 86% of which appear only once. Source: CD4+ or CD8+ T cells sorted from blood, taken in a trial of the OX40 agonist ivuxolimab. The source of these receptors is an adult with an advanced solid tumor such as melanoma, head and neck, liver or kidney cancer.

This sequence joins TRBV19 and TRBJ2-3, with D perhaps TRBD2 (5 bases). There are 13 residues in the CDR3. The germline V gene encodes CDR1 LNHDA and CDR2 SQIVND (reference sequence). V shed 6 bases and J shed 2 bases, with 9 bases lying between them. CDR3 DNA: TGTGCCAGTAGATCGGGATACACAGATACGCAGTATTTT. It is translated as CASRSGYTDTQYF.

CDR3 in amino acids: CASSLQGDDSPLHF. CDR3 in DNA: TGTGCCAGTAGTTTACAGGGGGATGATTCACCCCTCCACTTT. The genes are TRBV19 and TRBJ1-6, with 8 nucleotides matching TRBD1. The germline V gene has CDR1 LNHDA and CDR2 SQIVND (reference sequence). This CDR3 contains 14 residues. J lost 8 bases, V lost 5 bases, and 5 bases had no gene match.

V is TRBV7-9 and J is TRBJ2-5; 8 bases align to TRBD1. V shed 5 bases and J 5 bases; nucleotides not matched to a gene: 10. The CDR3 totals 15 residues. Germline CDR1 reads SEHNR; CDR2 reads FQNEAQ (reference sequence). The CDR3 loop reads CASSPRQGLGETQYF. DNA of the CDR3: TGTGCCAGCAGCCCAAGACAGGGGCTGGGGGAGACCCAGTACTTC.

This clone was detected only once. This chain joins TRBV7-9 and TRBJ2-3; TRBD1 aligns across 8 bases. Germline assignment: CDR1 SEHNR and CDR2 FQNEAQ (reference sequence). The CDR3 is 14 amino acids. The V gene end was trimmed by 5 bases and the J gene end by 7 bases; junction bases not matched to a gene: 8. The CDR3 nucleotides read TGTGCCAGCAGCCAAACAGGGGGAGAGTATACGCAGTATTTT. Its translation: CASSQTGGEYTQYF.

In regard to this clone: This specimen includes other DNA sequences encoding the same CDR3. The rearrangement links TRBV5-6 to TRBJ2-3, with D unresolved. The germline V gene has CDR1 SGHDT and CDR2 YYEEEE. V lost 0 bases to trimming and J lost 2 bases, with 13 bases between them. This CDR3 is built from 16 residues. CDR3 amino acids: CASSLGPYQVTDTQYF. CDR3 coding DNA: TGTGCCAGCAGCTTGGGCCCCTATCAGGTCACAGATACGCAGTATTTT.

The chain recombines TRBV9 with TRBJ2-3, with 7 bases that match TRBD2. The CDR3 sequence is 13 residues long. J was trimmed by 5 bases and V by 4 bases; bases with no gene match: 4. Germline lookup yields CDR1 SGDLS and CDR2 YYNGEE. The CDR3 coding sequence is TGTGCCAGCAGCCGAAGCGGGGAAGATACGCAGTATTTT. Translating it yields CASSRSGEDTQYF.

CDR3 residues: CASTLTGYKNIQYF. DNA of the CDR3: TGTGCCAGCACCCTGACAGGATACAAAAACATTCAGTACTTC. The chain recombines TRBV2 with TRBJ2-4, with D possibly TRBD1 on 6 matching bases. The V and J ends lost 7 bases and 3 bases respectively, with 13 bases between them. Per the germline V gene, CDR1 is SNHLY and CDR2 is FYNNEI. This CDR3 has 14 amino acids.

The chain is built from TRBV6-1 and TRBJ1-1; TRBD1 matches at 9 bases. Germline V gene lookup returns CDR1 MNHNS and CDR2 SASEGT. V shed 4 bases, J shed 6 bases, and the junction held 6 bases outside the gene matches. The CDR3 consists of 14 residues. CDR3 residues: CASSANRGLAEAFF. The CDR3 coding sequence is TGTGCCAGCAGTGCCAACAGGGGGCTCGCTGAAGCTTTCTTT.

The chain recombines TRBV6-1 with TRBJ2-7; D is uncertain. In germline, CDR1 is MNHNS, CDR2 SASEGT. Trimming took off 7 bases at V and 2 bases at J, with 12 bases between the two ends. The CDR3 is 13 residues long. The CDR3 DNA reads TGTGCCAGCAAGCTGGGCCAGGCCTACGAGCAGTACTTC. This sequence encodes CASKLGQAYEQYF.

V and J are TRBV7-2 and TRBJ1-2; the match to TRBD1 covers 9 bases. CDR1 and CDR2 from the germline V gene are SGHTA and FQGNSA. The CDR3 length is 15 residues. V dropped 5 bases and J dropped 7; count of bases not matched to a gene: 11. The CDR3 protein is CASSGTGGALGGYTF. In DNA, the CDR3 is TGTGCCAGCAGCGGTACAGGGGGCGCTTTGGGTGGCTACACCTTC. The full variable domain, completed using reference TRBV7-2 and TRBJ1-2, is GAGVSQSPSNKVTEKGKDVELRCDPISGHTALYWYRQSLGQGLEFLIYFQGNSAPDKSGLPSDRFSAERTGGSVSTLTIQRTQQEDSAVYLCASSGTGGALGGYTFGSGTRLTVV.

The V call is TRBV6-5, the J call TRBJ1-5; D gene uncertain. The CDR3 has 12 amino acids. The germline gives CDR1 MNHEY, CDR2 SVGAGI. V dropped 6 bases and J dropped 4 bases, with 7 bases sitting between them. The CDR3 protein is CASRQSNQPQHF. In DNA form, the CDR3 reads TGTGCCAGCAGGCAATCTAATCAGCCCCAGCATTTT.

This clone has only a few counts. This sample includes further DNA sequences coding for the same CDR3. The chain recombines TRBV2 with TRBJ1-1; D remains unclear. V lost 1 base to trimming and J lost 1 base, with 4 bases between them. The length of the CDR3 is 13 residues. The V gene's germline CDR1 is SNHLY and CDR2 FYNNEI. CDR3 residues: CASSEEENTEAFF. CDR3 nucleotides: TGTGCCAGCAGTGAAGAGGAGAACACTGAAGCTTTCTTT.

The rearrangement uses TRBV5-5 and TRBJ1-2; D is possibly TRBD1 (6 bases). CDR1 is SGHKS and CDR2 is YYEKEE in the germline V gene (reference sequence). Trimming removed 4 bases from V and 3 bases from J, with 10 bases in between. This CDR3 region has 13 residues. Here the CDR3 DNA reads TGTGCCAGCAGCGGAGCAGGGGACTATGGCTACACCTTC. Protein: CASSGAGDYGYTF. Filled out from reference TRBV5-5 and TRBJ1-2, the complete variable domain reads DAGVTQSPTHLIKTRGQQVTLRCSPISGHKSVSWYQQVLGQGPQFIFQYYEKEERGRGNFPDRFSARQFPNYSSELNVNALLLGDSALYLCASSGAGDYGYTFGSGTRLTVV.

This clone came up once. CDR3 amino acids: CASRASYEQYF. The CDR3 nucleotides read TGTGCCAGCAGGGCCTCCTACGAGCAGTACTTC. This sequence joins TRBV6-6 and TRBJ2-7; no reliable D call. The CDR3 has 11 residues. V dropped 6 bases and J dropped 0 bases, with 3 bases sitting between them. CDR1 and CDR2 from the germline V gene are MNHNY and SVGAGI (reference sequence).

This chain connects TRBV6-5 to TRBJ1-6, with 8 bases that match TRBD1. V shed 4 bases, J shed 9 bases, and the junction held 8 bases outside the gene matches. The CDR3 has 15 amino acids. The germline CDR1 and CDR2 sequences are MNHEY and SVGAGI. In nucleotides, the CDR3 is TGTGCCAGCAGTTGGGGACAGGACGTTACTTCACCCCTCCACTTT. It is translated as CASSWGQDVTSPLHF.

The J gene is TRBJ1-6, the V gene TRBV7-2, with D unresolved. The V gene's germline CDR1 is SGHTA and CDR2 FQGNSA. The germline V and J ends were trimmed by 6 bases and 8 bases, with 17 bases remaining between them. The CDR3 totals 15 residues. CDR3 sequence reads: CASRSRPTGHSPLHF. Here the CDR3 DNA reads TGTGCCAGCAGATCACGACCTACCGGGCATTCACCCCTCCACTTT.

CDR3 bases: TGTGCCAGCAGCACCCCTGGGACTAGCGGGGAAGACACGCAGTATTTT. This translates into CASSTPGTSGEDTQYF. The chain combines TRBV7-9 with TRBJ2-3; 13 bases are shared with TRBD2. J was trimmed by 9 bases and V by 5 bases; bases with no gene match: 11. CDR1 SEHNR and CDR2 FQNEAQ come from the germline V gene (reference sequence). CDR3 length: 16 amino acids.

V is TRBV11-2 and J is TRBJ2-7, with D uncertain. Germline V gene sequence: CDR1 SGHAT, CDR2 FQNNGV. V was pared by 2 bases and J by 3 bases, with 8 bases between. CDR3 length: 13 amino acids. For the CDR3, the DNA is TGTGCCAGCAGCTTAAGTGAAGGCTACGAGCAGTACTTC. This codes for CASSLSEGYEQYF.

J is TRBJ2-3 and V is TRBV19; 9 bases agree with TRBD1. The CDR3 has 15 amino acids. Germline CDR1 is LNHDA and CDR2 is SQIVND (reference sequence). Trimming at V came to 7 bases and at J to 2 bases, leaving 7 bases not matched to a gene. DNA of the CDR3: TGTGCCAGTAAGGCGGGACAGGGATTCACAGATACGCAGTATTTT. As protein: CASKAGQGFTDTQYF.

The rearrangement links TRBV7-9 to TRBJ1-2; D not resolved. This CDR3 is 13 amino acids long. Trimming took off 4 bases at V and 0 bases at J, with 6 bases between the two ends. Germline V lookup: CDR1 SEHNR, CDR2 FQNEAQ (reference sequence). Here the CDR3 DNA reads TGTGCCAGCAGCTATGGAGCTAACTATGGCTACACCTTC. This codes for CASSYGANYGYTF.

The chain is built from TRBV25-1 and TRBJ1-1; TRBD1 agrees at 7 bases. Unmatched junction bases numbered 10, after V lost 4 bases and J lost 11 bases. Germline V lookup: CDR1 MGHDK, CDR2 SYGVNS. CDR3 length: 13 amino acids. The CDR3 is CASSAQTGSLAFF. The CDR3, as DNA: TGTGCCAGCAGTGCCCAGACAGGGTCGTTGGCTTTCTTT.

The chain recombines TRBV14 with TRBJ2-5; D not resolved. Per the germline V gene, CDR1 is SGHDN and CDR2 is FVKESK. V lost 1 base to trimming and J lost 13 bases, with 16 bases between them. CDR3 length: 13 amino acids. The CDR3 DNA reads as TGTGCCAGCAGCCAAGGGAATATTGTCAGGCCGTACTTC. Protein: CASSQGNIVRPYF.

This clone was counted a few times. The chain uses TRBV7-9 and TRBJ1-1; D remains ambiguous. The CDR3 is 14 residues long. Trimming stripped 4 bases from V and 6 bases from J, with 15 bases between. In germline, CDR1 is SEHNR, CDR2 FQNEAQ (reference sequence). As DNA, the CDR3 is TGTGCCAGCAGCTCACAAAACCCATCCGCTGAAGCTTTCTTT. Amino acid sequence: CASSSQNPSAEAFF. The full variable domain, rest sourced from reference TRBV7-9 and TRBJ1-1, is DTGVSQNPRHKITKRGQNVTFRCDPISEHNRLYWYRQTLGQGPEFLTYFQNEAQLEKSRLLSDRFSAERPKGSFSTLEIQRTEQGDSAMYLCASSSQNPSAEAFFGQGTRLTVV.

The chain uses TRBV18 and TRBJ2-5, with D maybe TRBD1 (6 bases). The V end lost 6 bases, the J end lost 5 bases, and 13 bases lay between the germline ends. From germline, CDR1 is KGHSH and CDR2 LQKENI. The CDR3 has 13 amino acids. CDR3 region: CASSWGQGETQYF. Here the CDR3 DNA reads TGTGCCAGCTCCTGGGGACAAGGGGAGACCCAGTACTTC.

This rearrangement joins TRBV7-9 to TRBJ2-2, with D uncertain. This CDR3 contains 19 residues. The V gene lost 0 bases and the J gene lost 7 bases, with 24 bases spanning the gap. Germline V gene data show CDR1 as SEHNR and CDR2 as FQNEAQ (reference sequence). The DNA of the CDR3 is TGTGCCAGCAGCTTAGCGCTTACCGGCTCGGCGAGGAAGGACGGGGAGCTGTTTTTT. It translates to CASSLALTGSARKDGELFF. Complete variable domain (other parts from reference TRBV7-9 and TRBJ2-2): DTGVSQNPRHKITKRGQNVTFRCDPISEHNRLYWYRQTLGQGPEFLTYFQNEAQLEKSRLLSDRFSAERPKGSFSTLEIQRTEQGDSAMYLCASSLALTGSARKDGELFFGEGSRLTVL.

The gene calls are TRBV11-2 and TRBJ2-7, with D perhaps given as TRBD1 or TRBD2 (5 bases each). The CDR3 extends over 18 amino acids. In germline, CDR1 is SGHAT, CDR2 FQNNGV. Trimming left V 5 bases short and J 2 bases short, with 25 bases between. The CDR3 sequence is CASSPIARSTGLTYEQYF. CDR3 nucleotides: TGTGCCAGCAGCCCGATAGCTAGGTCGACGGGGCTCACCTACGAGCAGTACTTC.

The rearrangement uses TRBV5-4 and TRBJ1-1, with TRBD1 matching 8 bases. Germline assignment: CDR1 SGHNT and CDR2 YYREEE (reference sequence). The CDR3 has 15 residues. Losses at the gene ends were 2 bases for V and 5 bases for J; bases not matched to a gene: 8. This CDR3 reads CASSFTGGGNTEAFF. The CDR3 DNA reads TGTGCCAGCAGCTTTACAGGGGGAGGAAATACTGAAGCTTTCTTT. Full variable domain (rest looked up from reference TRBV5-4 and TRBJ1-1): ETGVTQSPTHLIKTRGQQVTLRCSSQSGHNTVSWYQQALGQGPQFIFQYYREEENGRGNFPPRFSGLQFPNYSSELNVNALELDDSALYLCASSFTGGGNTEAFFGQGTRLTVV.

The J gene is TRBJ1-5, the V gene TRBV6-5; D ambiguous. The V and J ends lost 2 bases and 3 bases respectively, with 11 bases between them. Germline V gives CDR1 MNHEY, CDR2 SVGAGI. CDR3 length: 15 residues. The CDR3 bases are TGTGCCAGCAGTTACCCAGGAGGAGCCAATCAGCCCCAGCATTTT. This translates into CASSYPGGANQPQHF.

The CDR3 protein is CAWSVQVWNTEAFF. For the CDR3, the DNA is TGTGCCTGGAGTGTACAGGTATGGAACACTGAAGCTTTCTTT. The J gene is TRBJ1-1, the V gene TRBV30; perhaps TRBD1 as D (5 bases). Trimming removed 0 bases at V and 1 base at J, with 9 bases between. The germline CDR1 and CDR2 sequences are GTSNPN and SVGIG (reference sequence). This CDR3 contains 14 residues.